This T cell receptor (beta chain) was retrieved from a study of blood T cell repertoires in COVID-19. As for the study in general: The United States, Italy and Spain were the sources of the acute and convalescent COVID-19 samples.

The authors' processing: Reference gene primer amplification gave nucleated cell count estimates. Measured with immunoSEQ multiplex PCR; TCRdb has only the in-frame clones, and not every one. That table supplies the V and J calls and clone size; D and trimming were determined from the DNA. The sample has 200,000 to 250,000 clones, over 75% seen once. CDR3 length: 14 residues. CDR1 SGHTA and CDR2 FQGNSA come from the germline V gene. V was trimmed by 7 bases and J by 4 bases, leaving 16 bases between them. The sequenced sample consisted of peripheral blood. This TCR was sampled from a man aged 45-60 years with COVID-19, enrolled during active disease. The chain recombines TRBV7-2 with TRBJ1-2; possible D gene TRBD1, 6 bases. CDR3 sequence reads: CASTLTGTSYGYTF. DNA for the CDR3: TGTGCCAGCACCCTAACAGGGACAAGCTATGGCTACACCTTC. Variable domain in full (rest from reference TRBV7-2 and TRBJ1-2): GAGVSQSPSNKVTEKGKDVELRCDPISGHTALYWYRQSLGQGLEFLIYFQGNSAPDKSGLPSDRFSAERTGGSVSTLTIQRTQQEDSAVYLCASTLTGTSYGYTFGSGTRLTVV.